The 10 T cell receptor beta chains listed next were all sequenced from one sample in a study of blood T cells in healthy people across ages. Together with a sample-barcoded 5' primer, a J-beta primer mix was included in a second PCR lasting roughly 6 to 12 cycles. TCRdb passed the 5' RACE reads through MiXCR, listing each CDR3 protein once. This table holds about 640,000 distinct CDR3 sequences, less than 35% found once. The sample consisted of blood. All receptors derive from a woman aged 80 or over in good health.

This clonotype was recorded at least ten times. This chain joins TRBV29-1 and TRBJ2-1, with D possibly TRBD2 on 5 matching bases. Germline lookup yields CDR1 SQVTM and CDR2 ANQGSEA. Between the trimmed V and J ends, which lost 3 bases and 7 bases, there was a span of 13 bases. The CDR3 loop spans 13 amino acids. CDR3 sequence reads: CSVDKIRGNEQFF. In nucleotides, the CDR3 is TGCAGCGTTGATAAAATAAGAGGGAATGAGCAGTTCTTC.

This clonotype was recorded many times. The J gene is TRBJ2-1, the V gene TRBV4-2, with TRBD2 matching over 13 bases. With V trimmed by 4 bases and J by 1 base, 10 bases remained unmatched. From germline, CDR1 is LGHNA and CDR2 YNFKEQ. This CDR3 has 19 residues. The CDR3 DNA follows: TGTGCCAGCAGCCCGCTACTAGCGGGGGGGTTGGGGTCCTACAATGAGCAGTTCTTC. It specifies CASSPLLAGGLGSYNEQFF.

The J gene is TRBJ2-7, the V gene TRBV7-2, with 13 bases lining up with TRBD2. This CDR3 region has 16 residues. Germline V gene data show CDR1 as SGHTA and CDR2 as FQGNSA. Losses at the gene ends were 2 bases for V and 4 bases for J; bases not matched to a gene: 5. CDR3 DNA: TGTGCCAGCAGCTTATATTCGGGACTAGCGGGGTACGAGCAGTACTTC. Protein: CASSLYSGLAGYEQYF. Full variable domain (missing parts from reference TRBV7-2 and TRBJ2-7): GAGVSQSPSNKVTEKGKDVELRCDPISGHTALYWYRQSLGQGLEFLIYFQGNSAPDKSGLPSDRFSAERTGGSVSTLTIQRTQQEDSAVYLCASSLYSGLAGYEQYFGPGTRLTVT.

This clonotype occurred many times. A much bigger clone sits one base away, suggesting this may be a read error. This chain links TRBV4-3 with TRBJ2-1; D is unresolved. The J call may be mistaken, given a closer DNA end match to TRBJ2-7. CDR3 length: 15 amino acids. Germline V lookup: CDR1 LGHNA, CDR2 YSLEER. The CDR3 region has the DNA TGCGCCAGCAGCCTCCTCGCCGGAACCTACAATGAGCAGTACTTC. Encoded protein: CASSLLAGTYNEQYF.

This clonotype was seen more than once but under ten times. The rearrangement uses TRBV3-1 and TRBJ1-1; D might be TRBD1 (5 bases). The CDR3 is 12 amino acids. V lost 5 bases, J lost 10 bases, and 14 bases lay in between. CDR1 and CDR2 (germline): LGHDT, YNNKEL (reference sequence). DNA of the CDR3: TGTGCCAGCAGCGGGGGGGGGGATGGAGCTTTCTTT. Translated, it gives CASSGGGDGAFF.

This clonotype has ten or more counts. V is TRBV12-5 and J is TRBJ2-1, with a possible D match to TRBD2 (5 bases). V was pared by 4 bases and J by 1 base, with 8 bases between. The CDR3 extends over 14 amino acids. Looked up from germline, CDR1 is LGHNT and CDR2 is FRNRAP. The CDR3 nucleotides read TGTGCTAGTGGTTCGGGAAATTCCTACAATGAGCAGTTCTTC. This codes for CASGSGNSYNEQFF.

This clonotype has at least ten counts. V is TRBV6-2 or TRBV6-3 and J is TRBJ1-1, with D unresolved. Between the trimmed V and J ends, which lost 0 bases and 0 bases, there was a span of 8 bases. Germline CDR1 MNHEY, CDR2 SVGEGT. The CDR3 is 15 residues long. The CDR3 DNA reads as TGTGCCAGCAGTTACTCGCAGATTATGAACACTGAAGCTTTCTTT. This codes for CASSYSQIMNTEAFF.

The chain joins TRBV6-2 or TRBV6-3 to TRBJ1-5; D gene uncertain. The V gene lost 6 bases and the J gene lost 5 bases, with 8 bases spanning the gap. CDR1 and CDR2 from the germline V gene are MNHEY and SVGEGT. This CDR3 comprises 12 residues. This CDR3 is CASSLMDQPQHF. The DNA for the CDR3 is TGTGCCAGCAGCTTGATGGATCAGCCCCAGCATTTT.

V usage is TRBV11-2 and J usage is TRBJ1-5; TRBD1 aligns across 10 bases. This CDR3 is built from 15 residues. Trimming removed 3 bases from V and 7 bases from J; junction bases left unmatched: 6. CDR1 is SGHAT and CDR2 is FQNNGV in the germline V gene. The CDR3 coding sequence is TGTGCCAGCAGCTTCGGGACAGGGGCGATCCAGCCCCAGCATTTT. This gives the protein CASSFGTGAIQPQHF. Full variable domain (remainder filled in from reference TRBV11-2 and TRBJ1-5): EAGVAQSPRYKIIEKRQSVAFWCNPISGHATLYWYQQILGQGPKLLIQFQNNGVVDDSQLPKDRFSAERLKGVDSTLKIQPAKLEDSAVYLCASSFGTGAIQPQHFGDGTRLSIL.

This clonotype has ten or more counts. CDR3 in DNA: TGTGCCAGCAGCCCTTCGGGGCGGGGGGTCACAGATACGCAGTATTTT. This codes for CASSPSGRGVTDTQYF. The chain employs TRBV7-9 and TRBJ2-3; 8 nucleotides line up with TRBD2. The V gene end was trimmed by 5 bases and the J gene end by 2 bases; junction bases not matched to a gene: 9. This CDR3 spans 16 amino acids. The germline V gene encodes CDR1 SEHNR and CDR2 FQNEAQ (reference sequence).